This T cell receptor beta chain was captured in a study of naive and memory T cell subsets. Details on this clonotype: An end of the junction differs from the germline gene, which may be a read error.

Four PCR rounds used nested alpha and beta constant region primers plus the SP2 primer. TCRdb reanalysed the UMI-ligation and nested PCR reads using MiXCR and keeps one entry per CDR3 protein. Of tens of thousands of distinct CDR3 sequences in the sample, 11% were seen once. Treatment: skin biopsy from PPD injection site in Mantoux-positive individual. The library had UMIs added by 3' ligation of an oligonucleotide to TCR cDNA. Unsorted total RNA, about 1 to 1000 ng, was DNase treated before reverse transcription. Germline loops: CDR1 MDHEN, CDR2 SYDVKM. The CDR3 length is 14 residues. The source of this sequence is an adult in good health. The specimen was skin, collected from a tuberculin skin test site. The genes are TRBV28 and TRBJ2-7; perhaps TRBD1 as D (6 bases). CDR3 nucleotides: TGTGCCAGCTCCGAGGACAGCCGCTCCTCCGAGCAGTACTTC. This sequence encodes CASSEDSRSSEQYF.